The 29 T cell receptor beta chains presented below share a single source sample, sequenced in a study of cytomegalovirus exposure and HLA in healthy donors. Primers for the PCR totalled 60 Vbeta and 13 Jbeta. Assay used: immunoSEQ multiplex PCR; TCRdb lists only in-frame clones, some missing. The table has 150,000 to 160,000 clones, more than 75% seen once. The sequenced sample was PBMCs. The origin of the receptors is a man aged 25 to 40 in good health and CMV-seropositive.

The chain combines TRBV19 with TRBJ1-5; D is undetermined. V lost 6 bases to trimming and J lost 6 bases, with 18 bases between them. The CDR3 consists of 15 residues. Germline-derived CDR1 and CDR2 are LNHDA and SQIVND (reference sequence). The CDR3 nucleotides are TGTGCCAGTAGCATCCGGGCGGGTGAGGGTCAGCCCCAGCATTTT. Residues: CASSIRAGEGQPQHF. The full variable domain, its missing parts supplied by reference TRBV19 and TRBJ1-5, is DGGITQSPKYLFRKEGQNVTLSCEQNLNHDAMYWYRQDPGQGLRLIYYSQIVNDFQKGDIAEGYSVSREKKESFPLTVTSAQKNPTAFYLCASSIRAGEGQPQHFGDGTRLSIL.

The V gene is TRBV7-9, the J gene TRBJ2-5, with 10 bases identical to TRBD2. Germline V CDR1 and CDR2: SEHNR, FQNEAQ (reference sequence). V lost 1 base and J lost 6; bases outside the gene matches: 5. CDR3 length equals 15 residues. The DNA of the CDR3 is TGTGCCAGCAGCTTAGAAGCGGGAGGGCCCCAGACCCAGTACTTC. It specifies CASSLEAGGPQTQYF.

This chain links TRBV19 with TRBJ1-2; TRBD1 matches at 10 bases. Germline V gene lookup returns CDR1 LNHDA and CDR2 SQIVND (reference sequence). The CDR3 totals 15 residues. Trimming took 9 bases from V and 3 from J; bases not matched to a gene: 10. The chain's CDR3 is CASRKGQGTYYGYTF. As DNA, the CDR3 is TGTGCCAGCCGGAAGGGACAGGGGACTTACTATGGCTACACCTTC.

The count of this clone is one. The chain links TRBV7-6 to TRBJ2-5, with D possibly TRBD1 on 5 matching bases. The end of the DNA aligns better with TRBJ2-7, so the J call may be wrong. The CDR3 sequence is 13 residues long. The germline gives CDR1 SGHVS, CDR2 FNYEAQ. CDR3 region: CASSLAARAEQYF. The CDR3 DNA sequence: TGTGCCAGCAGCTTAGCGGCCAGGGCCGAGCAGTACTTC.

The chain carries TRBV19 and TRBJ2-6; 8 nucleotides agree with TRBD1. The CDR3 length is 18 residues. Germline V gene lookup returns CDR1 LNHDA and CDR2 SQIVND (reference sequence). J was trimmed by 0 bases and V by 4 bases; bases with no gene match: 8. Here the CDR3 reads CASSKDRALSSGANVLTF. The DNA of the CDR3 is TGTGCCAGTAGTAAGGACAGGGCCCTGAGCTCTGGGGCCAACGTCCTGACTTTC.

This chain uses TRBV7-9 with TRBJ2-3; 7 nucleotides agree with TRBD2. CDR3 length: 15 residues. V lost 5 bases, J lost 0 bases, and 5 bases stayed unmatched. Germline CDR1 reads SEHNR; CDR2 reads FQNEAQ (reference sequence). As DNA, the CDR3 is TGTGCCAGCAGCCCAAATAGCGGGAGCACAGATACGCAGTATTTT. This sequence encodes CASSPNSGSTDTQYF. Drawing the rest from reference TRBV7-9 and TRBJ2-3, the complete variable domain is DTGVSQNPRHKITKRGQNVTFRCDPISEHNRLYWYRQTLGQGPEFLTYFQNEAQLEKSRLLSDRFSAERPKGSFSTLEIQRTEQGDSAMYLCASSPNSGSTDTQYFGPGTRLTVL.

V usage is TRBV18 and J usage is TRBJ2-7; D is perhaps TRBD1 (6 bases). This CDR3 has 13 amino acids. CDR1 and CDR2 (germline): KGHSH, LQKENI. V lost 2 bases and J 4 bases, leaving 9 bases between the germline ends. The CDR3 loop is CASSPTQGYEQYF. Written as DNA, the CDR3 is TGTGCCAGCTCACCAACCCAGGGGTACGAGCAGTACTTC.

The chain couples TRBV7-8 to TRBJ2-1; 9 nucleotides agree with TRBD1. Germline CDR1 SGHVS, CDR2 FQNEAQ. The CDR3 has 16 residues. V shed 4 bases, J shed 6 bases, and the junction held 10 bases outside the gene matches. CDR3 residues: CASSYGPGTGFNEQFF. The CDR3 DNA reads TGTGCCAGCAGCTACGGGCCCGGGACAGGGTTCAATGAGCAGTTCTTC.

J is TRBJ1-1 and V is TRBV7-2; 7 nucleotides match TRBD1. The CDR3 sequence is 12 residues long. Germline CDR1 is SGHTA and CDR2 is FQGNSA. After removal of 5 bases from V and 4 bases from J, the junction contained 1 base not matched to a gene. This CDR3 reads CASSRQGTEAFF. The CDR3 DNA follows: TGTGCCAGCAGCCGACAGGGCACTGAAGCTTTCTTT.

The chain carries TRBV21-1 and TRBJ1-2; the table's D call, TRBD1, has no DNA check behind it. TRBV21-1 is a known pseudogene. This CDR3 is 19 amino acids long. The CDR3 loop is CASSKVERRLEDRNYGYTF. CDR3 DNA sequence: TGTGCCAGCAGCAAAGTGGAAAGAAGGCTCGAGGACAGAAACTATGGCTACACCTTC.

This chain connects TRBV9 to TRBJ2-2; TRBD1 matches at 8 bases. Germline-derived CDR1 and CDR2 are SGDLS and YYNGEE. This CDR3 contains 15 residues. Trimming removed 2 bases from V and 4 bases from J; junction bases left unmatched: 4. The CDR3: CASSVRGRITGELFF. The CDR3 region has the DNA TGTGCCAGCAGCGTCAGGGGGCGCATCACCGGGGAGCTGTTTTTT.

To note about this clone: Likely a read error: the CDR3 ends without its conserved phenylalanine or tryptophan. This chain connects TRBV6-5 to TRBJ1-1; 9 bases align to TRBD1. From germline, CDR1 is MNHEY and CDR2 SVGAGI. The CDR3 runs to 14 residues. Trimming at V came to 6 bases and at J to 4 bases, leaving 6 bases not matched to a gene. CDR3: CASSRTGEGTEAFL. For the CDR3, the DNA is TGTGCCAGCAGCCGGACAGGGGAGGGCACTGAAGCTTTCCTT.

This rearrangement joins TRBV7-6 to TRBJ2-5, with 7 nucleotides matching TRBD2. CDR1 SGHVS and CDR2 FNYEAQ come from the germline V gene. This CDR3 comprises 16 residues. The V segment lost 1 base and the J segment 2 bases; nucleotides outside the gene matches: 7. CDR3: CASSLGPASGQETQYF. The CDR3 nucleotides read TGTGCCAGCAGCTTAGGGCCGGCTAGCGGTCAAGAGACCCAGTACTTC.

V is TRBV7-6 and J is TRBJ2-1; 8 positions agree with TRBD1. The V and J ends lost 0 bases and 4 bases, in that order; junction bases with no gene match: 5. In germline, CDR1 is SGHVS, CDR2 FNYEAQ. The CDR3 loop spans 16 amino acids. For the CDR3, the DNA is TGTGCCAGCAGCTTAGCGACCAGGGGGCCTTACAATGAGCAGTTCTTC. Its translation: CASSLATRGPYNEQFF. The variable domain in full, completed from reference TRBV7-6 and TRBJ2-1, reads GAGVSQSPRYKVTKRGQDVALRCDPISGHVSLYWYRQALGQGPEFLTYFNYEAQQDKSGLPNDRFSAERPEGSISTLTIQRTEQRDSAMYRCASSLATRGPYNEQFFGPGTRLTVL.

The CDR3 nucleotides read TGTGCCAGCAGCTTGGGGGGAAGGAATGGCTACACCTTC. Amino acid sequence: CASSLGGRNGYTF. The chain carries TRBV7-9 and TRBJ1-2; a possible D gene is TRBD1 (5 bases). CDR1 and CDR2 (germline): SEHNR, FQNEAQ (reference sequence). The CDR3 sequence is 13 residues long. With 3 bases removed from V and 6 bases from J, the gap between germline ends came to 11 bases.

The chain has TRBV6-7 and TRBJ2-7; TRBD1 agrees at 12 bases. TRBV6-7 has ORF status, its function being uncertain. This CDR3 spans 17 amino acids. Trimming at V came to 0 bases and at J to 6 bases, leaving 9 bases not matched to a gene. The chain's CDR3 is CASSYSTWDRGPCEQYF. The CDR3 bases are TGTGCCAGCAGTTACTCAACCTGGGACAGGGGGCCTTGCGAGCAGTACTTC.

This clone was seen more than once but under ten times. V gene TRBV5-1 combines with J gene TRBJ2-1, with 7 positions matching TRBD1. V lost 3 bases to trimming and J lost 10 bases; unmatched junction nucleotides: 13. The V gene's germline CDR1 is SGHRS and CDR2 YFSETQ. CDR3 length: 15 residues. This chain's CDR3 is CASSSGQVRGYEQFF. CDR3 sequence (DNA): TGCGCCAGCAGCTCTGGACAGGTTCGGGGATACGAGCAGTTCTTC.

V gene TRBV10-3 combines with J gene TRBJ1-2; TRBD1 matches at 10 bases. Trimming removed 4 bases from V and 6 bases from J; junction bases left unmatched: 11. This CDR3 spans 16 amino acids. The V gene's germline CDR1 is ENHRY and CDR2 SYGVKD. In DNA form, the CDR3 reads TGTGCCATCAGTGCGTCGAAAGGACAGGGGGTGAATGGCTACACCTTC. Protein: CAISASKGQGVNGYTF.

The CDR3 coding sequence is TGTGCCAGCAGTTTAGAGGGCAGGCCGACGGCGGGAGATACGCAGTATTTT. This sequence encodes CASSLEGRPTAGDTQYF. The V gene is TRBV28, the J gene TRBJ2-3; D is perhaps TRBD2 (5 bases). Germline lookup yields CDR1 MDHEN and CDR2 SYDVKM. The length of the CDR3 is 17 residues. Deletions cut 2 bases from V and 5 bases from J, with 20 bases between.

V and J are TRBV7-5 and TRBJ2-5; the D call of TRBD2 is as the table states it, not checked on the DNA. TRBV7-5 is flagged as a pseudogene. The CDR3 totals 16 residues. CDR3 loop: CARSRTSGRAGETQYF. Here the CDR3 DNA reads TGTGCCAGAAGCCGCACTAGCGGGAGGGCCGGGGAGACCCAGTACTTC.

This chain connects TRBV5-5 to TRBJ2-7; 8 bases are shared with TRBD1. Trimming at V came to 5 bases and at J to 5 bases, leaving 12 bases not matched to a gene. Germline CDR1 SGHKS, CDR2 YYEKEE (reference sequence). The CDR3 runs to 15 residues. CDR3 nucleotide sequence: TGTGCCAGCAGACATGACAGGGGTTCCCCCCACGAGCAGTACTTC. Translation gives CASRHDRGSPHEQYF.

The rearrangement uses TRBV10-3 and TRBJ2-1, with D maybe TRBD1 (5 bases). Germline V lookup: CDR1 ENHRY, CDR2 SYGVKD. The V end was cut by 0 bases, the J end by 9 bases, with 12 bases between. CDR3 length: 14 residues. The CDR3 sequence: CAISESGAHTEQFF. As DNA, the CDR3 is TGTGCCATCAGTGAGTCAGGGGCCCATACTGAGCAGTTCTTC.

The chain couples TRBV11-2 to TRBJ2-1; the match to TRBD2 covers 10 bases. The germline gives CDR1 SGHAT, CDR2 FQNNGV. V lost 4 bases, J lost 7 bases, and 7 bases stayed unmatched. CDR3 size: 15 residues. The CDR3 loop is CASSSQREGLNEQFF. The CDR3 coding sequence is TGTGCCAGCAGCTCCCAGCGGGAGGGCTTAAATGAGCAGTTCTTC.

V usage is TRBV2 and J usage is TRBJ1-5; 7 bases are a match to TRBD1. Trimming took 8 bases from V and 3 from J; bases not matched to a gene: 7. The CDR3 is made up of 14 amino acids. Germline V gene lookup returns CDR1 SNHLY and CDR2 FYNNEI. The CDR3 reads CASRDRVDNQPQHF. DNA of the CDR3: TGTGCCAGCCGAGACAGGGTAGACAATCAGCCCCAGCATTTT.

In nucleotides, the CDR3 is TGCAGCGCCAAGGGGACAGCCCCGAACACCGGGGAGCTGTTTTTT. Translating gives CSAKGTAPNTGELFF. The gene calls are TRBV29-1 and TRBJ2-2, with 7 nucleotides matching TRBD1. The CDR3 length is 15 residues. Germline CDR1 is SQVTM and CDR2 is ANQGSEA. V was pared by 7 bases and J by 0 bases, with 8 bases of the junction left unmatched.

The genes are TRBV9 and TRBJ2-2; D is possibly TRBD1 (5 bases). V shed 3 bases and J shed 3 bases, with 21 bases lying between them. Germline V gene data show CDR1 as SGDLS and CDR2 as YYNGEE. The CDR3 loop spans 18 amino acids. The CDR3 nucleotides read TGTGCCAGCAGCGCAGTTGCAGGGAAGAGGATACACACCGGGGAGCTGTTTTTT. Translated, it gives CASSAVAGKRIHTGELFF.

The V gene is TRBV27, the J gene TRBJ2-1, with TRBD2 matching 9 bases. Per germline, CDR1 MNHEY and CDR2 SMNVEV (reference sequence). The CDR3 runs to 20 residues. V shed 8 bases and J 13 bases; nucleotides not matched to a gene: 33. The CDR3 loop is CASASRKGTSSNTAQDPQFF. The CDR3 DNA follows: TGTGCCAGCGCGTCCCGGAAGGGGACTAGCAGCAACACCGCACAAGACCCACAGTTCTTC.

The chain links TRBV29-1 to TRBJ2-4; no firm D call. Deletions cut 7 bases from V and 0 bases from J, with 10 bases between. Germline values: CDR1 SQVTM, CDR2 ANQGSEA. The CDR3 contains 13 residues. This chain's CDR3 is CSGRAGAKNIQYF. In DNA form, the CDR3 reads TGCAGCGGCCGCGCCGGAGCCAAAAACATTCAGTACTTC.

The chain recombines TRBV9 with TRBJ2-3; TRBD1 matches at 9 bases. V shed 0 bases and J 1 base; nucleotides not matched to a gene: 3. Germline lookup yields CDR1 SGDLS and CDR2 YYNGEE. The CDR3 spans 16 residues. The CDR3, as DNA: TGTGCCAGCAGCGTAGGAGGGGACAGGGGCACAGATACGCAGTATTTT. Amino acids: CASSVGGDRGTDTQYF.